This is a list of T cell receptor beta chains from one sample in a study of shared clonotypes between healthy human individuals. Libraries were prepared by immunoSEQ multiplex PCR; TCRdb keeps only in-frame clonotypes and omits some of them. The profile shows about 1 million clones, about 70% of them singletons. Sequenced: memory CD4+ T cells sorted from blood. These receptors were taken from a man aged 18 to 29 in good health. The CDR3 runs from the conserved cysteine through the conserved F or W. The D gene is left open where the match is weak. Size is omitted from some rows. Given values are once, few, many or a class for expanded clones.

size	D	V	length	CDR3
-	-	TRBV7-9	15	CASSVPRTIQETQYF
-	-	TRBV11-2	12	CASSLQGFEQYF
-	TRBD1	TRBV7-8	14	CASSWTGVGTEAFF
-	TRBD1	TRBV5-1	16	CASSFLGQVNSGELFF
-	-	TRBV2	14	CASRLYQYQETQYF
-	TRBD1	TRBV5-1	15	CASSFPTGGQDTQYF
few	-	TRBV7-8	15	CASSLGRRSSYEQYF
-	-	TRBV5-6	12	CASSLGLFEQFF
-	TRBD1	TRBV29-1	15	CSVEEGASTGNTIYF
-	-	TRBV21-1	19	CASSKLSHGGRENTGELFF
-	-	TRBV18	16	CASSPRGYSSTDTQYF
-	-	TRBV14	16	CASSQGGRGRREKLFF
-	TRBD2	TRBV2	15	CASSEEAGGSYIQYF
-	-	TRBV2	13	CASSEAPTDTQYF
-	-	TRBV27	13	CASSKRGSGGYTF
-	-	TRBV4-1	15	CASSHPLTTNEKLFF
-	TRBD1	TRBV27	17	CASSGSRGPGGLSPLHF
once	-	TRBV6-1	17	CASSEEVTGALSYEQYF
few	TRBD1	TRBV9	14	CASSRQGGNTEAFF
-	-	TRBV5-4	12	CASGDWQETQYF
-	TRBD1	TRBV7-2	15	CASSLDRGSYNEQFF
-	TRBD1	TRBV7-9	16	CASSLRTGGENTEAFF
-	TRBD1	TRBV7-2	15	CASSLAEAGGISFEF
-	TRBD1	TRBV15	15	CATSTRQGLGYGYTF
-	-	TRBV18	14	CASSPPISSNEQFF
-	-	TRBV15	16	CATSRPDRRGSRKLFF
-	-	TRBV5-1	16	CASSLTWDLSSYEQYF
once	TRBD1	TRBV7-9	17	CASSSTRQGTVSYEQYF
-	-	TRBV18	17	CASSPGLALSGANVLTF
once	-	TRBV5-1	15	CASSLESGSNQPQHF
-	TRBD1	TRBV19	15	CASSNRGRGGEKLFF
-	-	TRBV29-1	15	CSVQTPGGYNQPQHF
-	-	TRBV10-3	14	CAIGEGLNTGELFF
-	-	TRBV5-4	14	CASSGRDGHYEQYF
few	TRBD1	TRBV2	17	CASSTQGGRNGNYGYTF
-	TRBD2	TRBV2	15	CASSGDSGGSGELFF
-	-	TRBV5-6	14	CASSLSRVYNEQFF
-	-	TRBV7-3	14	CASGLGGSYNEQFF
-	TRBD2	TRBV19	15	CASNDPLAGAYEQYF
few	-	TRBV19	11	CAKGGVAEAFF
once	-	TRBV7-9	13	CASSLPGVPEAFF